Below, 26 T cell receptor beta chains from the same sample are listed, as sequenced in a study of CD8 T cells in ankylosing spondylitis. TCRdb reanalysed the 5' RACE reads using MiXCR and keeps one entry per CDR3 protein. The sample lists 340,000 or so distinct CDR3 sequences, roughly 14% occurring once. Sequenced sample: blood, either unsorted or a sorted T cell fraction (not recorded which). The source is a male donor with ankylosing spondylitis or in good health (not recorded which).

The genes are TRBV18 and TRBJ2-3, with D unclear. The V end was cut by 2 bases, the J end by 1 base, with 7 bases between. CDR3 length: 14 amino acids. Germline loops: CDR1 KGHSH, CDR2 LQKENI. CDR3 DNA sequence: TGTGCCAGCTCACCAACTACAGGCACAGATACGCAGTATTTT. Amino acid sequence: CASSPTTGTDTQYF.

This clonotype was seen many times. DNA for the CDR3: TGCAGCGTTGCCGGATCCTACGAGCAGTACTTC. It specifies CSVAGSYEQYF. The chain combines TRBV29-1 with TRBJ2-7; D remains ambiguous. V was clipped by 4 bases and J by 1 base, with 5 bases between them. Germline V lookup: CDR1 SQVTM, CDR2 ANQGSEA. The CDR3 is 11 residues long.

V gene TRBV5-1 combines with J gene TRBJ2-2; D remains ambiguous. This CDR3 is built from 16 residues. Germline lookup yields CDR1 SGHRS and CDR2 YFSETQ. V lost 0 bases to trimming and J lost 0 bases, with 9 bases between them. The CDR3 DNA reads TGCGCCAGCAGCTTGGAAGCCGCCACGAACACCGGGGAGCTGTTTTTT. Amino acids: CASSLEAATNTGELFF.

The genes are TRBV2 and TRBJ2-7; D gene ambiguous. Germline V CDR1 and CDR2: SNHLY, FYNNEI. The CDR3 sequence is 12 residues long. V lost 3 bases, J lost 4 bases, and 7 bases lay in between. The CDR3 DNA sequence: TGTGCCAGCAGTGAGAGGCCTTACGAGCAGTACTTC. Residues: CASSERPYEQYF.

This rearrangement joins TRBV27 to TRBJ2-3, with D possibly being TRBD2 (7 bases). The CDR3 extends over 14 amino acids. V was trimmed by 6 bases and J by 7 bases, leaving 17 bases between them. From germline, CDR1 is MNHEY and CDR2 SMNVEV (reference sequence). This chain's CDR3 is CASSYERGGHTQYF. CDR3 DNA: TGTGCCAGCAGCTACGAAAGGGGGGGACATACGCAGTATTTT.

The CDR3 DNA sequence: TGTGCCAGCAGTCAGGGACTAGCGGAAAACTACGAGCAGTACTTC. Translated: CASSQGLAENYEQYF. The V call is TRBV12-3 or TRBV12-4, the J call TRBJ2-7; 11 positions agree with TRBD2. The CDR3 is 15 residues long. The V segment lost 5 bases and the J segment 3 bases; nucleotides outside the gene matches: 6.

There are a few counts of this clonotype. V usage is TRBV5-5 and J usage is TRBJ2-2, with D unclear. V was cut by 4 bases and J by 1 base, with 11 bases left in between. This CDR3 contains 15 residues. CDR1 is SGHKS and CDR2 is YYEKEE in the germline V gene (reference sequence). The CDR3 sequence: CASSEMTRNTGELFF. DNA of the CDR3: TGTGCCAGCAGCGAAATGACAAGGAACACCGGGGAGCTGTTTTTT.

The rearrangement uses TRBV7-9 and TRBJ1-1; D is uncertain. The germline V and J ends were trimmed by 5 bases and 4 bases, with 14 bases remaining between them. Germline CDR1 SEHNR, CDR2 FQNEAQ (reference sequence). CDR3 length equals 14 residues. The CDR3 spells CASSRARRVTEAFF. The CDR3 nucleotides read TGTGCCAGCAGCCGGGCCCGGAGGGTCACTGAAGCTTTCTTT.

The chain is built from TRBV5-1 and TRBJ2-2, with D maybe TRBD2 (5 bases). The CDR3 length is 16 residues. The germline V gene encodes CDR1 SGHRS and CDR2 YFSETQ. With 0 bases removed from V and 3 bases from J, the gap between germline ends came to 12 bases. For the CDR3, the DNA is TGCGCCAGCAGCTTGGCCGAAGACGGGGACACCGGGGAGCTGTTTTTT. It specifies CASSLAEDGDTGELFF.

This clonotype has a handful of counts. The chain carries TRBV2 and TRBJ2-1, with a possible D match to TRBD1 (5 bases). With 5 bases removed from V and 8 bases from J, the gap between germline ends came to 13 bases. CDR1 SNHLY and CDR2 FYNNEI come from the germline V gene. This CDR3 is 13 amino acids long. The CDR3 protein is CASSPTASHEQFF. The CDR3 region has the DNA TGTGCCAGCAGTCCGACAGCGAGCCATGAGCAGTTCTTC.

This clonotype was observed a handful of times. This sequence joins TRBV19 and TRBJ1-5; 10 positions match TRBD1. The junction had 5 bases not matched to a gene; V was cut back by 6 bases and J by 3 bases. CDR3 size: 15 residues. The V gene's germline CDR1 is LNHDA and CDR2 SQIVND (reference sequence). CDR3 residues: CASSQDRGVNQPQHF. CDR3 DNA sequence: TGTGCCAGTAGCCAGGACAGGGGGGTCAATCAGCCCCAGCATTTT.

In its sample, this clonotype was seen a few times. V usage is TRBV2 and J usage is TRBJ1-1; D remains unclear. Per the germline V gene, CDR1 is SNHLY and CDR2 is FYNNEI. CDR3 length: 14 amino acids. Trimming cost V 7 bases and J 7 bases, with 19 bases left between them. The CDR3 reads CASTLRTVAGEAFF. For the CDR3, the DNA is TGTGCCAGCACCTTACGCACAGTTGCCGGTGAAGCTTTCTTT.

This clonotype was seen more than once but under ten times. The chain joins TRBV4-1 to TRBJ1-1; D possibly corresponds to TRBD1 (5 bases). CDR3 length equals 20 residues. Germline CDR1 and CDR2: MGHRA and YSYEKL. V dropped 1 base and J dropped 0 bases, with 24 bases sitting between them. CDR3 coding DNA: TGCGCCAGCAGCCAAGTAGAGGGCCGGGGGGGTGTACCGATGAACACTGAAGCTTTCTTT. Protein: CASSQVEGRGGVPMNTEAFF.

The sample holds a few counts of this clonotype. The chain has TRBV12-5 and TRBJ2-7, with 8 bases lining up with TRBD1. The CDR3 sequence is 15 residues long. Trimming removed 6 bases from V and 2 bases from J; junction bases left unmatched: 9. The germline gives CDR1 LGHNT, CDR2 FRNRAP. CDR3 nucleotides: TGTGCTAGTGGATCTGACAGGGGTCTCGCCTACGAGCAGTACTTC. Translation: CASGSDRGLAYEQYF.

The genes are TRBV5-6 and TRBJ2-5; the D gene is possibly TRBD1 (6 bases). Germline V gives CDR1 SGHDT, CDR2 YYEEEE. V was trimmed by 4 bases and J by 0 bases, leaving 10 bases between them. The CDR3 covers 14 residues. CDR3 residues: CASSLGHNQETQYF. The CDR3 DNA reads as TGTGCCAGCAGCCTGGGACATAACCAAGAGACCCAGTACTTC.

The chain recombines TRBV11-2 with TRBJ2-2; possible D gene TRBD2, 7 bases. The CDR3 contains 16 residues. The V and J ends lost 2 bases and 4 bases respectively, with 14 bases between them. Germline V gene lookup returns CDR1 SGHAT and CDR2 FQNNGV. CDR3 DNA sequence: TGTGCCAGCAGCTTACGAGGGGGGGAAATCACCGGGGAGCTGTTTTTT. Residues: CASSLRGGEITGELFF.

CDR3 residues: CASSLGSNSGGSSYNEQFF. Here the CDR3 DNA reads TGCGCCAGCAGCTTGGGGAGCAATAGCGGGGGGAGCTCCTACAATGAGCAGTTCTTC. This rearrangement joins TRBV5-1 to TRBJ2-1; 10 bases match TRBD2. The CDR3 is 19 residues long. The V gene's germline CDR1 is SGHRS and CDR2 YFSETQ. The V and J ends lost 0 bases and 0 bases, in that order; junction bases with no gene match: 9.

This clonotype was observed a few times. The J gene is TRBJ2-1, the V gene TRBV15, with 7 bases identical to TRBD1. V lost 4 bases to trimming and J lost 7 bases; unmatched junction nucleotides: 7. CDR1 and CDR2 (germline): LNHNV, YYDKDF (reference sequence). The length of the CDR3 is 14 residues. DNA of the CDR3: TGTGCCACCAGCATGGGCAGGGGGATGAATGAGCAGTTCTTC. Amino acid sequence: CATSMGRGMNEQFF.

In its sample, this clonotype was seen a few times. The V and J genes are TRBV20-1 and TRBJ2-1; 9 bases line up with TRBD2. Germline V gene sequence: CDR1 DFQATT, CDR2 SNEGSKA (reference sequence). This CDR3 has 16 residues. With V trimmed by 3 bases and J by 9 bases, 15 bases remained unmatched. CDR3 in DNA: TGCAGTGCTAGCGGGGGGCTTCTAGCGGGAAGGGGTGAGCAGTTCTTC. This gives the protein CSASGGLLAGRGEQFF.

This clonotype was detected many times. The rearrangement joins TRBV12-3 or TRBV12-4 to TRBJ2-3; TRBD2 aligns across 13 bases. The junction had 4 bases not matched to a gene; V was cut back by 4 bases and J by 6 bases. This CDR3 comprises 15 residues. CDR3 in amino acids: CASSSTSGGTDTQYF. In DNA, the CDR3 is TGTGCCAGCAGTTCGACTAGCGGGGGGACGGATACGCAGTATTTT.

The chain carries TRBV30 and TRBJ2-7; D is unclear. The V end was cut by 4 bases, the J end by 5 bases, with 9 bases between. In germline, CDR1 is GTSNPN, CDR2 SVGIG (reference sequence). The CDR3 contains 11 residues. Here the CDR3 reads CAWTSRDEQYF. The DNA of the CDR3 is TGTGCCTGGACCTCTCGGGACGAGCAGTACTTC.

The J gene is TRBJ2-1, the V gene TRBV20-1; 8 bases match TRBD2. The germline V gene has CDR1 DFQATT and CDR2 SNEGSKA (reference sequence). V shed 6 bases and J 9 bases; nucleotides not matched to a gene: 10. The CDR3 has 13 residues. The CDR3 here is CSANPGTSIEQFF. CDR3 sequence (DNA): TGCAGTGCAAACCCCGGGACTAGTATTGAGCAGTTCTTC.

V gene TRBV3-1 combines with J gene TRBJ2-1; a weak D match, TRBD2 (6 bases). The CDR3 sequence is 17 residues long. V gave up 3 bases and J gave up 1 base, with 16 bases separating them. Germline loops: CDR1 LGHDT, CDR2 YNNKEL (reference sequence). The CDR3 sequence: CASSHLSGPRSYNEQFF. The CDR3 coding sequence is TGTGCCAGCAGCCATCTTAGCGGCCCCCGTTCCTACAATGAGCAGTTCTTC.

This sequence joins TRBV5-1 and TRBJ2-7; 12 bases map to TRBD2. J gave up 2 bases and V 1 base, and 4 bases lay outside the gene matches. CDR3 length equals 16 residues. Per the germline V gene, CDR1 is SGHRS and CDR2 is YFSETQ. CDR3 DNA sequence: TGCGCCAGCAGCTTGTATCTAGCGGGAGGGACCTACGAGCAGTACTTC. Encoded protein: CASSLYLAGGTYEQYF. The full variable domain, its missing parts supplied by reference TRBV5-1 and TRBJ2-7, is KAGVTQTPRYLIKTRGQQVTLSCSPISGHRSVSWYQQTPGQGLQFLFEYFSETQRNKGNFPGRFSGRQFSNSRSEMNVSTLELGDSALYLCASSLYLAGGTYEQYFGPGTRLTVT.

The V gene is TRBV12-3 or TRBV12-4, the J gene TRBJ1-1; no reliable D call. Trimming shortened V by 6 bases and J by 4 bases, and 12 bases separated the two germline ends. This CDR3 comprises 13 residues. The DNA of the CDR3 is TGTGCCAGCAGGACCCTTAGGAGCACTGAAGCTTTCTTT. Its protein is CASRTLRSTEAFF.

This clonotype was recorded a few times. V usage is TRBV7-2 and J usage is TRBJ2-5; TRBD1 or TRBD2 may be the D gene (5 bases each). Deletions cut 0 bases from V and 7 bases from J, with 9 bases between. The CDR3 contains 13 residues. Germline CDR1 reads SGHTA; CDR2 reads FQGNSA. The chain's CDR3 is CASSLAGVGTQYF. The CDR3, as DNA: TGTGCCAGCAGCTTAGCGGGGGTGGGGACCCAGTACTTC.